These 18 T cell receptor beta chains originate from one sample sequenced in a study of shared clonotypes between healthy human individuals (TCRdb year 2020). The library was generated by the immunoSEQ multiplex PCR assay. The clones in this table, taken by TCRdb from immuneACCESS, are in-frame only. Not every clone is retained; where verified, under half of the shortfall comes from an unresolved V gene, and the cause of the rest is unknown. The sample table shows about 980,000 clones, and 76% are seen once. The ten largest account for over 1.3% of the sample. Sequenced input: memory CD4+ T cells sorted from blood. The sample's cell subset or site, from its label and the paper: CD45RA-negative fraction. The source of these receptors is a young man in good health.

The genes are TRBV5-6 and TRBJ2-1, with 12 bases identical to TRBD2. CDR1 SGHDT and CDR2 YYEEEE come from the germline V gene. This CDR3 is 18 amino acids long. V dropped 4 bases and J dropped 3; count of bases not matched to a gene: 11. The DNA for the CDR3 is TGTGCCAGCAGCCCACGACTAGCGGGGGCGGCGGGCTACAATGAGCAGTTCTTC. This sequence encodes CASSPRLAGAAGYNEQFF.

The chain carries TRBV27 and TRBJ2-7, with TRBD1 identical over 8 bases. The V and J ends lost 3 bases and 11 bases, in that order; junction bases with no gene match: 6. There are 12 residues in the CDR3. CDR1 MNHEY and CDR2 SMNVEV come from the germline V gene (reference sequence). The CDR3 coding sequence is TGTGCCAGCAGTTTTTTACAGGGGGAAAAGTACTTC. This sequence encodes CASSFLQGEKYF.

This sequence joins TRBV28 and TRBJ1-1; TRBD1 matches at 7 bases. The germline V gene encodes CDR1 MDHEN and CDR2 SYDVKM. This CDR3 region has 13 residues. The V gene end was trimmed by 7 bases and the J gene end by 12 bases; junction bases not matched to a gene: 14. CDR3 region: CASTYFEGAPPFF. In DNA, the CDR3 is TGTGCCAGCACCTACTTCGAGGGGGCCCCCCCTTTCTTT.

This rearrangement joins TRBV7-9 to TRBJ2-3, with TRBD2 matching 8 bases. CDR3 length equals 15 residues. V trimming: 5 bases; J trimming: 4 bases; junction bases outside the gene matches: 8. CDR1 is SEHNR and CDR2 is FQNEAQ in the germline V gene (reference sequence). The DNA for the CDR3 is TGTGCCAGCAGCCTTAGCGGGATGAGGGCAGATACGCAGTATTTT. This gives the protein CASSLSGMRADTQYF.

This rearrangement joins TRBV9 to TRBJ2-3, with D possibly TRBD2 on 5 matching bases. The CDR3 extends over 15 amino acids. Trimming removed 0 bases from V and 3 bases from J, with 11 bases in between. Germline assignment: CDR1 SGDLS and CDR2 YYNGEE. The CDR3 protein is CASSVVGNPTDTQYF. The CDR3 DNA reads TGTGCCAGCAGCGTAGTCGGGAATCCAACAGATACGCAGTATTTT.

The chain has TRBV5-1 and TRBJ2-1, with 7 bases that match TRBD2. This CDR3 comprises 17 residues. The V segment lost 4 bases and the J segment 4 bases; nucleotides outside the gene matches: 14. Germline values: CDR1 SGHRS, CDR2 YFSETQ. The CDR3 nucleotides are TGCGCCAGCAGCCGGGGCGGCGGGAGCCCTCCATACAATGAGCAGTTCTTC. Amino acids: CASSRGGGSPPYNEQFF.

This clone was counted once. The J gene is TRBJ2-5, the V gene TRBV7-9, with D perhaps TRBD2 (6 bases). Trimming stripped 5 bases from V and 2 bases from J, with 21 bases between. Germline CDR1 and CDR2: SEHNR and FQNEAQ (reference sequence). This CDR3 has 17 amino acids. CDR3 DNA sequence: TGTGCCAGCAGCCTGACAGAAGTGCTTGCGGGACAAGAGACCCAGTACTTC. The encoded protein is CASSLTEVLAGQETQYF.

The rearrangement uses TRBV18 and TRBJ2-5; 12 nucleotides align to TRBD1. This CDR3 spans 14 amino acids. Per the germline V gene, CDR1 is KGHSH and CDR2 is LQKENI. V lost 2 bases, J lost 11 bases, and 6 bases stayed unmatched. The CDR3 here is CASSPGTGGEEQYF. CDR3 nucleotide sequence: TGTGCCAGCTCACCAGGGACAGGGGGCGAGGAGCAGTACTTC.

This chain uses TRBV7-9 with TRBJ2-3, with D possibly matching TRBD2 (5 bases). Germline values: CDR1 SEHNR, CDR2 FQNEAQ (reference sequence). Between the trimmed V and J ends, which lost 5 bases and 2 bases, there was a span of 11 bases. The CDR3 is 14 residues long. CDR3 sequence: CASSVNRDTDTQYF. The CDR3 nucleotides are TGTGCCAGCAGCGTGAACCGGGACACAGATACGCAGTATTTT.

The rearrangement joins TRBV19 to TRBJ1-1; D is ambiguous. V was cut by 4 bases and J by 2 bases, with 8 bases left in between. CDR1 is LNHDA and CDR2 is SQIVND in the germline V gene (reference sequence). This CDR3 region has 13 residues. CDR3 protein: CASSTLANTEAFF. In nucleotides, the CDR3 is TGTGCCAGTAGTACACTTGCCAACACTGAAGCTTTCTTT. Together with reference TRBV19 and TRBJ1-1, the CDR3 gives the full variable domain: DGGITQSPKYLFRKEGQNVTLSCEQNLNHDAMYWYRQDPGQGLRLIYYSQIVNDFQKGDIAEGYSVSREKKESFPLTVTSAQKNPTAFYLCASSTLANTEAFFGQGTRLTVV.

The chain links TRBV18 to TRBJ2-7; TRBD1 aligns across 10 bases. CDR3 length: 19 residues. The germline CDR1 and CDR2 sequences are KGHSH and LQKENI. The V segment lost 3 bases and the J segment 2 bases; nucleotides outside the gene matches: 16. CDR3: CASSPTTGQGISGTYEQYF. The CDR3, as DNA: TGTGCCAGCTCACCCACCACGGGACAGGGGATAAGTGGAACCTACGAGCAGTACTTC.

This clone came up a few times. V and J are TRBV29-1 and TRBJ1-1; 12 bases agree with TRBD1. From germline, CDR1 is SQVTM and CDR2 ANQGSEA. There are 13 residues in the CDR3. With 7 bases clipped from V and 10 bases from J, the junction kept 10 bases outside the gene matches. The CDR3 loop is CSGQGQGAQGAFF. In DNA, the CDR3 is TGCAGCGGTCAGGGACAGGGGGCGCAAGGAGCTTTCTTT.

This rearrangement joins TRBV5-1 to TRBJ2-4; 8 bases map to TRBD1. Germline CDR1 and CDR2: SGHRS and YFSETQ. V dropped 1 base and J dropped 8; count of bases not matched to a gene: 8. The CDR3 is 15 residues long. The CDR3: CASSLPRGQGDIQYF. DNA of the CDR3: TGCGCCAGCAGCTTGCCCCGCGGACAGGGAGACATTCAGTACTTC.

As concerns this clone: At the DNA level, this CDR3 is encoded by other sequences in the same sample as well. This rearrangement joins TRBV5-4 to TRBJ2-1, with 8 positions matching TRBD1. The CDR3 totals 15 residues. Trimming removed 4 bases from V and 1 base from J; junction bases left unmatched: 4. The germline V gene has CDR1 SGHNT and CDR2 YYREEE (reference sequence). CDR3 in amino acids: CASSLDRESYNEQFF. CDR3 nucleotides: TGTGCCAGCAGCCTGGACAGGGAGTCCTACAATGAGCAGTTCTTC.

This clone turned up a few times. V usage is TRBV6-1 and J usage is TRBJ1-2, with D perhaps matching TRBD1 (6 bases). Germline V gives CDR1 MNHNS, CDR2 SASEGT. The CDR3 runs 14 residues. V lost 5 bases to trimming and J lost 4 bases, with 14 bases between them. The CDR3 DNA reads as TGTGCCAGCAGTCTGACGCAGGGGAGCTATGGCTACACCTTC. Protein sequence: CASSLTQGSYGYTF.

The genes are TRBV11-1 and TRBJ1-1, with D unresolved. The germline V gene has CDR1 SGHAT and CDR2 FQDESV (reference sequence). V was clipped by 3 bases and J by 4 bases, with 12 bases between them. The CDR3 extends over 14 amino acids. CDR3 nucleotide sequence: TGTGCCAGCAGCTTCAACGGAATGCGCACTGAAGCTTTCTTT. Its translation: CASSFNGMRTEAFF.

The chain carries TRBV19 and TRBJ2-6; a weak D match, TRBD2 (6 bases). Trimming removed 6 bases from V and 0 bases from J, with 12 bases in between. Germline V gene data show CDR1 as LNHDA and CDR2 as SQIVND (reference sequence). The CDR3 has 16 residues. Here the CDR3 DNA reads TGTGCCAGTAGCCAGAGGCGGGGCTCTGGGGCCAACGTCCTGACTTTC. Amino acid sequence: CASSQRRGSGANVLTF.

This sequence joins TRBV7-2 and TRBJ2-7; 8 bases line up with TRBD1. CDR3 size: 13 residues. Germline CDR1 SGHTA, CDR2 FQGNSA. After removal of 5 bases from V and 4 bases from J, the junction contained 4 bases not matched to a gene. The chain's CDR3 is CASSRTGKYEQYF. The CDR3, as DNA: TGTGCCAGCAGCCGGACAGGGAAATACGAGCAGTACTTC.